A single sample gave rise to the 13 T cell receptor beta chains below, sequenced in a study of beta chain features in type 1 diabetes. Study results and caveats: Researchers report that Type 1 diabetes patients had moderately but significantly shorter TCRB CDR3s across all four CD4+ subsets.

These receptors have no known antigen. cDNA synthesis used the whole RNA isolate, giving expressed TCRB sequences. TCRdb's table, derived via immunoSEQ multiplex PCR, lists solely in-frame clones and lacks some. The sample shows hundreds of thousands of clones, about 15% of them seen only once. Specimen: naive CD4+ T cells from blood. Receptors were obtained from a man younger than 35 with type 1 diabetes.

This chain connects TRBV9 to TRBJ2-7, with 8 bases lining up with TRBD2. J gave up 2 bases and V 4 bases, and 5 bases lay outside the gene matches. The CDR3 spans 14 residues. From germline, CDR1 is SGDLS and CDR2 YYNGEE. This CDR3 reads CASSPVAGPYEQYF. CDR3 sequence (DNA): TGTGCCAGCAGCCCGGTAGCGGGACCCTACGAGCAGTACTTC.

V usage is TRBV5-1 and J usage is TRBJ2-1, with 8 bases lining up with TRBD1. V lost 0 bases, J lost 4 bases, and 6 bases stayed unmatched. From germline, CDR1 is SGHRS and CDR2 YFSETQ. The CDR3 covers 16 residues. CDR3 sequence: CASSLAGGLSYNEQFF. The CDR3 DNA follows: TGCGCCAGCAGCTTGGCAGGGGGCCTATCTTACAATGAGCAGTTCTTC. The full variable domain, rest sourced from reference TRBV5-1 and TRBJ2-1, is KAGVTQTPRYLIKTRGQQVTLSCSPISGHRSVSWYQQTPGQGLQFLFEYFSETQRNKGNFPGRFSGRQFSNSRSEMNVSTLELGDSALYLCASSLAGGLSYNEQFFGPGTRLTVL.

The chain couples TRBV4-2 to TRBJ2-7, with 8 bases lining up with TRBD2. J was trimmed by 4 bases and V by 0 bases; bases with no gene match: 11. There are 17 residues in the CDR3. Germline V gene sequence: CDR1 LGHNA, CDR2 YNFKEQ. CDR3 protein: CASSQDQAGEPPYEQYF. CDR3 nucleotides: TGTGCCAGCAGCCAAGACCAAGCGGGAGAGCCTCCTTACGAGCAGTACTTC.

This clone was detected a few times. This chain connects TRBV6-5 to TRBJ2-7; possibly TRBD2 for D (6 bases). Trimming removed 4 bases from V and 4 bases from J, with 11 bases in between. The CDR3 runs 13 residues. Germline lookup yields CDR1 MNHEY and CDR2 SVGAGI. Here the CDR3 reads CASSLDYKYEQYF. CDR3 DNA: TGTGCCAGCAGTTTGGACTATAAGTACGAGCAGTACTTC.

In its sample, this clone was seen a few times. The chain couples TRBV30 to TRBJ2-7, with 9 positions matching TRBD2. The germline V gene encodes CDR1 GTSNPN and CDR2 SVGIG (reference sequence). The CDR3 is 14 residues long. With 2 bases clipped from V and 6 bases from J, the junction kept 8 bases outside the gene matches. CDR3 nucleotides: TGTGCCTGGAGTACTAGCGGCGGGGGGGGCGAGCAGTACTTC. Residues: CAWSTSGGGGEQYF.

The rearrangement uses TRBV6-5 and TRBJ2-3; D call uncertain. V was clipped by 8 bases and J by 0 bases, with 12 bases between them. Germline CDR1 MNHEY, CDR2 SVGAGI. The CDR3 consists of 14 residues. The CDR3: CASRLILSTDTQYF. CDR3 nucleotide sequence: TGTGCCAGCCGACTGATCCTTAGCACAGATACGCAGTATTTT.

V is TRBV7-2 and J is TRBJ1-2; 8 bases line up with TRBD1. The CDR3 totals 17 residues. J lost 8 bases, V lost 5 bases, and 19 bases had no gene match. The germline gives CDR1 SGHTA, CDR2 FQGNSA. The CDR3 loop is CASSPRRRSGGARGYTF. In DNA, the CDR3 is TGTGCCAGCAGCCCGCGGAGAAGATCAGGGGGCGCGCGGGGCTACACCTTC.

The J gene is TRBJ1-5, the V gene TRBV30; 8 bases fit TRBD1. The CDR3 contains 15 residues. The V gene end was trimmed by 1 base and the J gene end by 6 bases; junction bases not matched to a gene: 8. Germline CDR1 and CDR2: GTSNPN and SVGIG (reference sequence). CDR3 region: CAWSGGQGTGQPQHF. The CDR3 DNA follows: TGTGCCTGGAGTGGCGGACAGGGAACGGGTCAGCCCCAGCATTTT.

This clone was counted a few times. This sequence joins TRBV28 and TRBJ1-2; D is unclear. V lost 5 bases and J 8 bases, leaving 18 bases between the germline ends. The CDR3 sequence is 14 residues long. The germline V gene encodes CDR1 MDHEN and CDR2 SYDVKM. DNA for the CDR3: TGTGCCAGCAGTCCCCCCCGTTTGCCACGGGGCTACACCTTC. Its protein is CASSPPRLPRGYTF.

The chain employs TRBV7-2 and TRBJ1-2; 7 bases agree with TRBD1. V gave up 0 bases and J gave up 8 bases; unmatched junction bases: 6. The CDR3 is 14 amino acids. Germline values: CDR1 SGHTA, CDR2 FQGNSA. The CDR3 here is CASSLAMAGGGYTF. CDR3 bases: TGTGCCAGCAGCTTAGCGATGGCAGGGGGAGGCTACACCTTC.

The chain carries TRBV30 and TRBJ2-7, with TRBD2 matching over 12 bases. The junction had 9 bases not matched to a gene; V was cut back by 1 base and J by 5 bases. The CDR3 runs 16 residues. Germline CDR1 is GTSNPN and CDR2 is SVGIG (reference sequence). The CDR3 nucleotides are TGTGCCTGGAGTGGCCGCGCTAGCGGGAGGGCCCACGAGCAGTACTTC. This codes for CAWSGRASGRAHEQYF.

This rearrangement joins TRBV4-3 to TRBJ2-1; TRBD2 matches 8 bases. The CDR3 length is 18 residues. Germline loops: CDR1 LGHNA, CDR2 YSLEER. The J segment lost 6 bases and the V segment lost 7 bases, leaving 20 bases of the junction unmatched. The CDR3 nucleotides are TGCGCCAGCACCACACATCTCGGGGGGGGGCGCAAGGGCAATGAGCAGTTCTTC. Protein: CASTTHLGGGRKGNEQFF.

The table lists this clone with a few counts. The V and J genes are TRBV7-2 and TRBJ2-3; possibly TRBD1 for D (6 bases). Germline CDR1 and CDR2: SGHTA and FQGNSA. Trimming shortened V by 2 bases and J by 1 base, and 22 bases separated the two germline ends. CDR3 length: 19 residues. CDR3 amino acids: CASSLSSSQGIYGTDTQYF. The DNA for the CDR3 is TGTGCCAGCAGCTTATCGTCTTCGCAGGGGATCTACGGCACAGATACGCAGTATTTT.